The clone carrying this T cell receptor (beta chain) has just a few counts. CDR3 size: 13 residues. The V and J ends lost 5 bases and 4 bases, in that order; junction bases with no gene match: 3. These data originate in a study of human T cells and chemical hapten exposure. TCRdb passed the RACE reads through MiXCR, listing each CDR3 protein once. The data contain 200,000 to 300,000 distinct CDR3 sequences, about 9% of them singletons. The time point was: pre-sensitization, week 0. The treatment: therapeutic diphenylcyclopropenone sensitization with weekly scalp DPC. The chain has TRBV12-3 or TRBV12-4 and TRBJ2-5, with 8 bases matching TRBD1. The sample here was whole blood, taken in connection with sensitization to the hapten diphenylcyclopropenone (DPC). The origin of this receptor is a woman in her forties with alopecia areata. Some clones in this sample may be carry-over from other donors' samples. CDR3 DNA sequence: TGTGCCAGCAGTCAGGGGGCGCCAGAGACCCAGTACTTC. Translated, it gives CASSQGAPETQYF.